This TCR beta chain is drawn from a study of blood T cell repertoires in COVID-19. Source study methods: Reference gene primer amplification gave estimated nucleated cell counts. Repertoires were generated with immunoSEQ multiplex PCR, while TCRdb's copy carries only in-frame clones and drops some. V and J calls and clone size are given by that table; D and trimming were obtained from the DNA. The profile shows 250,000 to 300,000 clones, 86% of them singletons. Sequenced sample: peripheral blood. The sequence was collected from a man between 18 and 29 years old with active or convalescent COVID-19.

In DNA, the CDR3 is TGTGCCAGCAAAGGGGTCAGGGTCGGTGGCTACACCTTC. Translation: CASKGVRVGGYTF. The genes are TRBV12-3 or TRBV12-4 and TRBJ1-2, with TRBD1 as a possible D gene (5 bases). Between the trimmed V and J ends, which lost 7 bases and 7 bases, there was a span of 16 bases. The CDR3 covers 13 residues.